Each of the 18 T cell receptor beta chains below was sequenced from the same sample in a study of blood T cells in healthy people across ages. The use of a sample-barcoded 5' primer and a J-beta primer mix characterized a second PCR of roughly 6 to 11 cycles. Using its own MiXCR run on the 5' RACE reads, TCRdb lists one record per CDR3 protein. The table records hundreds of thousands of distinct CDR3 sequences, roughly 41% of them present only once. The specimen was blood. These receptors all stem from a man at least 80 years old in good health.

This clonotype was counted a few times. CDR3: CSVEGQRTNQPQHF. CDR3 coding DNA: TGCAGCGTTGAAGGACAGCGAACGAATCAGCCCCAGCATTTT. The chain joins TRBV29-1 to TRBJ1-5; TRBD1 might be the D (5 bases). V was clipped by 1 base and J by 4 bases, with 11 bases between them. The CDR3 consists of 14 residues. Germline V gene sequence: CDR1 SQVTM, CDR2 ANQGSEA.

CDR3 DNA: TGTGCCAGCAGTCCCCATCAATCCTACGAGCAGTACTTC. Protein product: CASSPHQSYEQYF. V is TRBV12-3 or TRBV12-4 and J is TRBJ2-7, with no clear D. The CDR3 contains 13 residues. Trimming cost V 5 bases and J 1 base, with 9 bases left between them.

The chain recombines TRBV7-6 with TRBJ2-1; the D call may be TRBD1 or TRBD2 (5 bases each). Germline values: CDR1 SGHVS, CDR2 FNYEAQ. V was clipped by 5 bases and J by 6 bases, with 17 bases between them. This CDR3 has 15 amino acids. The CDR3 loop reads CASSERDGIGNEQFF. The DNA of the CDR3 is TGTGCCAGCAGCGAACGGGACGGGATTGGCAATGAGCAGTTCTTC.

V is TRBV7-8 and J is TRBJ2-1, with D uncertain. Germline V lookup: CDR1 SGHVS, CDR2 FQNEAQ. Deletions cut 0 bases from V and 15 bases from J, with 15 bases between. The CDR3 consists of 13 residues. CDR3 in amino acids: CASSLASSSPSFF. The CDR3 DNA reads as TGTGCCAGCAGCTTAGCCTCTTCCAGCCCTTCGTTCTTC.

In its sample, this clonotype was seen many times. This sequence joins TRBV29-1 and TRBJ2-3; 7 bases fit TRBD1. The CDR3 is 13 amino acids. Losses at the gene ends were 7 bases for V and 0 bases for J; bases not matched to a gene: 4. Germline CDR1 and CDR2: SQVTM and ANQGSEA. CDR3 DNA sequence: TGCAGCGGAGGGGACAGAAGCACAGATACGCAGTATTTT. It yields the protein CSGGDRSTDTQYF.

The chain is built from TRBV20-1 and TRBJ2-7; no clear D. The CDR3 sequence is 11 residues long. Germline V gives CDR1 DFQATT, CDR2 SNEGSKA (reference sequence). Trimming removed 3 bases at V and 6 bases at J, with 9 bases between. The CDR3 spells CSASLAAEQYF. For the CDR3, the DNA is TGCAGTGCTAGTCTGGCAGCCGAGCAGTACTTC.

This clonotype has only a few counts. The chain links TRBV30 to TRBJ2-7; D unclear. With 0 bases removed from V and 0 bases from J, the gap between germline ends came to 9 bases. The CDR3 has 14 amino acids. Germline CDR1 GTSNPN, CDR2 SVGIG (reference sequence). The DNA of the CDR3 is TGTGCCTGGAGTGTAAGATGGTACTCCTACGAGCAGTACTTC. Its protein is CAWSVRWYSYEQYF.

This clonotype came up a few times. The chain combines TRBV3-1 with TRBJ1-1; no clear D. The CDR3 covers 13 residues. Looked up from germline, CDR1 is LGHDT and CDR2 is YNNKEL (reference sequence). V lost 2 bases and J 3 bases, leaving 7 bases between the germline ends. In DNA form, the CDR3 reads TGTGCCAGCAGCCAAAAAAGGGACACTGAAGCTTTCTTT. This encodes CASSQKRDTEAFF.

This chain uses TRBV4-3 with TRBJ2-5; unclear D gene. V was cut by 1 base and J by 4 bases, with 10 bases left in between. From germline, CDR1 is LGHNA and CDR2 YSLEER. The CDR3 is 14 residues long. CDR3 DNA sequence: TGCGCCAGCAGCCAAGGGGTCAACCCAGAGACCCAGTACTTC. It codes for CASSQGVNPETQYF.

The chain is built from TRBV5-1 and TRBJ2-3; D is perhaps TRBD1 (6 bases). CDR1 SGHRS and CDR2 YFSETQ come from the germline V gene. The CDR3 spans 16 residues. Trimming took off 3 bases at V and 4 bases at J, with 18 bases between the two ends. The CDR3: CASSSGQTITPDTQYF. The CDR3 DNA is TGCGCCAGCAGCTCCGGACAGACGATTACCCCAGATACGCAGTATTTT.

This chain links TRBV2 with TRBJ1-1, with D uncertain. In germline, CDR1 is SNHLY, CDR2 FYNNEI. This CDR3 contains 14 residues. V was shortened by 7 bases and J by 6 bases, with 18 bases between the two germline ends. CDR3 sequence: CASTTSRGIPEAFF. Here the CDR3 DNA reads TGTGCCAGCACTACATCACGAGGCATCCCTGAAGCTTTCTTT.

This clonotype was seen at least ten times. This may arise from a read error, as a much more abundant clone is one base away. The CDR3 nucleotides read TGTGCCAGCCTCCCCCACGGCTCGCCGGGACTAGCGGGAGTAGAGCAGTACTTC. Residues: CASLPHGSPGLAGVEQYF. J is TRBJ2-5 and V is TRBV12-3 or TRBV12-4, with TRBD2 matching over 14 bases. The CDR3 runs 18 residues. Trimming took 8 bases from V and 11 from J; bases not matched to a gene: 22.

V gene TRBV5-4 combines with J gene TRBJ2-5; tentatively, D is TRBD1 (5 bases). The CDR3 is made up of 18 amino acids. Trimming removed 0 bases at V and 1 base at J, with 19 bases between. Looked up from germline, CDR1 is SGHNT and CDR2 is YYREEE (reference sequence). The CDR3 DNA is TGTGCCAGCAGCTTGGGGGCTAGGGGTCAATGGCGCCAAGAGACCCAGTACTTC. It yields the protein CASSLGARGQWRQETQYF.

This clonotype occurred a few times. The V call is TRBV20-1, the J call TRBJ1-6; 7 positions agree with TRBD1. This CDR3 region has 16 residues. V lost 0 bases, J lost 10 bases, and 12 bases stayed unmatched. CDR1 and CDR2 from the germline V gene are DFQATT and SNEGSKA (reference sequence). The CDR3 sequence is CSARDPLAGGGSPLHF. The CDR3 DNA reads TGCAGTGCTAGAGATCCCCTGGCAGGGGGTGGCTCACCCCTCCACTTT.

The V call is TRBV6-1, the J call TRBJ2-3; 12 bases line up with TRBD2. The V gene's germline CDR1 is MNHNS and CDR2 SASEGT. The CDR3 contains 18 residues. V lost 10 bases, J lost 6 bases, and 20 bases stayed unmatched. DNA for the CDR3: TGTGCCACCCGGGGCCGGGTCCAACTAGCGGGGGGCCTTGATACGCAGTATTTT. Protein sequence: CATRGRVQLAGGLDTQYF.

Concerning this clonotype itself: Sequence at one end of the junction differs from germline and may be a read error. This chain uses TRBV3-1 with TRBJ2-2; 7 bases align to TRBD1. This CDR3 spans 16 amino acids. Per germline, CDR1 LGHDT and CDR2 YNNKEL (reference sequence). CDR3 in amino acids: CASSPRKGANTVELFF. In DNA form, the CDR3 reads TGTGCCAGCAGCCCCAGGAAGGGGGCAAACACCGTGGAGCTGTTTTTT.

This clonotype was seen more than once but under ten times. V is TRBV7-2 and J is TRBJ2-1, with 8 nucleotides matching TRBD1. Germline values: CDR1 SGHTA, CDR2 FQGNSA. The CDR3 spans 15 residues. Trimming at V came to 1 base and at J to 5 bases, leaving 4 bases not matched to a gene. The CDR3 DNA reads TGTGCCAGCAGCTTAGAGGGACAGGCTAACAATGAGCAGTTCTTC. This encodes CASSLEGQANNEQFF. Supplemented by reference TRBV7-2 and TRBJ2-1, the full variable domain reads GAGVSQSPSNKVTEKGKDVELRCDPISGHTALYWYRQSLGQGLEFLIYFQGNSAPDKSGLPSDRFSAERTGGSVSTLTIQRTQQEDSAVYLCASSLEGQANNEQFFGPGTRLTVL.

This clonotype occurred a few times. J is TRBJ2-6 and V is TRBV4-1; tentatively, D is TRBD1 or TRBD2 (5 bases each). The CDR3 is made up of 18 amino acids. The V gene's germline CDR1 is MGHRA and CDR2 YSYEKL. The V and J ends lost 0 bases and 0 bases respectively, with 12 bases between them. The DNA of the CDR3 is TGCGCCAGCAGCCAAGAGTTCGGGGCGGGCTCTGGGGCCAACGTCCTGACTTTC. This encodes CASSQEFGAGSGANVLTF.